This T cell receptor (beta chain) was found in a study of blood T cells in healthy people across ages. A second PCR of about 7 to 11 cycles used a sample-barcoded 5' primer and a J-beta primer mix. Each cDNA molecule, via a template-switch adaptor with 12 random nucleotides, was tagged. TCRdb called the 5' RACE reads again in MiXCR, with one record for every CDR3 protein. The data show 1.8 million or so distinct CDR3 sequences, 39% seen once. The sequenced sample consisted of blood. This TCR was sampled from a human donor in good health.

The CDR3 DNA follows: TGTGCCACCAGCAGAGCAAGGGGGGGTCTAATCCAAGAGACCCAGTACTTC. Translation: CATSRARGGLIQETQYF. The chain carries TRBV15 and TRBJ2-5; D might be TRBD2 (7 bases). The CDR3 runs to 17 residues. Germline V gene sequence: CDR1 LNHNV, CDR2 YYDKDF (reference sequence). V shed 1 base and J shed 1 base, with 16 bases lying between them.